These 10 T cell receptor beta chains were sequenced from one sample in a study of blood T cell repertoires in COVID-19. Assay: immunoSEQ multiplex PCR; the TCRdb copy retains only in-frame clones and omits some. The sample lists roughly 260,000 clones; approximately 86% were seen once. Material: peripheral blood. These receptor sequences come from an elderly woman with active or convalescent COVID-19.

The chain uses TRBV6-5 and TRBJ1-2; D is possibly TRBD1 (6 bases). Trimming cost V 5 bases and J 4 bases, with 11 bases left between them. The germline V gene encodes CDR1 MNHEY and CDR2 SVGAGI. The CDR3 extends over 13 amino acids. The CDR3, as DNA: TGTGCCAGCAGTACGGGACAAAGCTATGGCTACACCTTC. It specifies CASSTGQSYGYTF.

This chain links TRBV6-5 with TRBJ2-1; 9 nucleotides agree with TRBD1. J lost 4 bases, V lost 2 bases, and 6 bases had no gene match. In germline, CDR1 is MNHEY, CDR2 SVGAGI. This CDR3 comprises 16 residues. The CDR3: CASSYQQGAGYNEQFF. Written as DNA, the CDR3 is TGTGCCAGCAGTTACCAACAGGGGGCTGGTTACAATGAGCAGTTCTTC.

The chain joins TRBV2 to TRBJ2-5; 8 bases align to TRBD1. V lost 1 base, J lost 5 bases, and 12 bases stayed unmatched. The CDR3 is made up of 17 amino acids. The V gene's germline CDR1 is SNHLY and CDR2 FYNNEI. The CDR3 sequence: CASSEVGLTGDGETQYF. The CDR3 DNA follows: TGTGCCAGCAGTGAAGTAGGATTGACAGGGGATGGGGAGACCCAGTACTTC. Full variable domain (missing parts from reference TRBV2 and TRBJ2-5): EPEVTQTPSHQVTQMGQEVILRCVPISNHLYFYWYRQILGQKVEFLVSFYNNEISEKSEIFDDQFSVERPDGSNFTLKIRSTKLEDSAMYFCASSEVGLTGDGETQYFGPGTRLLVL.

This chain uses TRBV7-8 with TRBJ1-1; TRBD1 aligns across 7 bases. CDR1 SGHVS and CDR2 FQNEAQ come from the germline V gene. The CDR3 totals 16 residues. V gave up 5 bases and J gave up 6 bases; unmatched junction bases: 15. The chain's CDR3 is CASSHLGPRGVAEAFF. The CDR3 DNA sequence: TGTGCCAGCAGCCACTTAGGCCCCAGGGGGGTCGCTGAAGCTTTCTTT.

This chain's CDR3 is CASSQDLDYTGELFF. CDR3 bases: TGTGCCAGCAGCCAAGATCTAGATTACACCGGGGAGCTGTTTTTT. This chain uses TRBV3-1 (or the pseudogene TRBV3-2) with TRBJ2-2; D remains ambiguous. V dropped 0 bases and J dropped 3 bases, with 8 bases sitting between them. Per the germline V gene, CDR1 is LGHDT and CDR2 is YNNKEL (reference sequence). This CDR3 spans 15 amino acids.

V gene TRBV18 combines with J gene TRBJ2-1, with D possibly being TRBD2 (6 bases). The germline CDR1 and CDR2 sequences are KGHSH and LQKENI. CDR3 length equals 15 residues. V gave up 4 bases and J gave up 9 bases, with 19 bases separating them. The CDR3 sequence is CASSLGTPPGGEQFF. Written as DNA, the CDR3 is TGTGCCAGCTCACTCGGGACTCCCCCCGGGGGTGAGCAGTTCTTC.

With regard to this clone: Other DNA sequences from this sample encode an identical CDR3 as well. This chain's CDR3 is CASSLGQGFSPLHF. Written as DNA, the CDR3 is TGCGCCAGCAGCTTGGGACAGGGATTTTCACCCCTCCACTTT. The chain is built from TRBV5-1 and TRBJ1-6; TRBD1 matches 7 bases. Per germline, CDR1 SGHRS and CDR2 YFSETQ. The CDR3 is 14 residues long. V lost 0 bases to trimming and J lost 9 bases; unmatched junction nucleotides: 3.

The J gene is TRBJ1-4, the V gene TRBV3-1 (or the pseudogene TRBV3-2); 11 bases align to TRBD1. Germline V gene data show CDR1 as LGHDT and CDR2 as YNNKEL (reference sequence). The V segment lost 4 bases and the J segment 7 bases; nucleotides outside the gene matches: 8. CDR3 size: 16 residues. CDR3 in DNA: TGTGCCAGCAGCCTCGGACAGGGGGCATCAAGTGAAAAACTGTTTTTT. Protein product: CASSLGQGASSEKLFF.

The gene calls are TRBV24-1 and TRBJ2-3; D may be TRBD2 (5 bases). Trimming left V 3 bases short and J 2 bases short, with 11 bases between. This CDR3 region has 15 residues. The germline V gene has CDR1 KGHDR and CDR2 SFDVKD. CDR3 nucleotides: TGTGCCACCAGTGATAGTCTAGCTCTCACAGATACGCAGTATTTT. Amino acids: CATSDSLALTDTQYF.

The gene calls are TRBV15 and TRBJ2-4; possible D gene TRBD1, 5 bases. Trimming took off 0 bases at V and 9 bases at J, with 9 bases between the two ends. The germline CDR1 and CDR2 sequences are LNHNV and YYDKDF (reference sequence). The CDR3 spans 13 residues. The CDR3: CATSRDQGFIQYF. The DNA of the CDR3 is TGTGCCACCAGCAGAGATCAGGGTTTCATTCAGTACTTC.